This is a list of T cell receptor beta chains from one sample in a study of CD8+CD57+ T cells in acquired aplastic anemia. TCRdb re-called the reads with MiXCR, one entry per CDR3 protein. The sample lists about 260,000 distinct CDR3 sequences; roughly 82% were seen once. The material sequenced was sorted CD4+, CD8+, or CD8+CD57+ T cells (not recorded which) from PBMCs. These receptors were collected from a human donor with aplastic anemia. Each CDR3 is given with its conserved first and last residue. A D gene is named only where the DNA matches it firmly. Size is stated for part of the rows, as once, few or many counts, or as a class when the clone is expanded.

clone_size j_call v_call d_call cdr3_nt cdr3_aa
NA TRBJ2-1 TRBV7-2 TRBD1 TGTGCCAGCAGCTTATGGACTAGGGGGACAGGGGTGCAGTTCTTC CASSLWTRGTGVQFF
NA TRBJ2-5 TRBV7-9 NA TGTGCCAGCAGCTTCGCCCATGCGACAAAAGAGGCCCAGTACTTC CASSFAHATKEAQYF
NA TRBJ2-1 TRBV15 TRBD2 TGTGCCACCAGCAGGGTCAGCGGGGGAACGAGCTCGTACAATGGGCAATTCTTC CATSRVSGGTSSYNGQFF
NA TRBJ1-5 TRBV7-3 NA TGCGCCAGCACCCATACAGGGACTCCCCCCCAGCATTTT CASTHTGTPPQHF
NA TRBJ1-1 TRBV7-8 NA TGTGCCAGCAGCTTAGCGGGCTGTCCCGATACGCAGAATGAAGCTTTCTTT CASSLAGCPDTQNEAFF
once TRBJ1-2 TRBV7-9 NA TGTGCCAGCAGCTCACGGGGTAGCTGCGGGGCCAACGTCTACACCTTC CASSSRGSCGANVYTF
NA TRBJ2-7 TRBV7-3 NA TGTGCCAGCAGCTTAGGGGCAGGCTATTGCGACACCTACTTC CASSLGAGYCDTYF
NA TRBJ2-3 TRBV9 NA TGTGCCAGCAGCGTAGGGGCAGATACGCAGCAGTATTTT CASSVGADTQQYF
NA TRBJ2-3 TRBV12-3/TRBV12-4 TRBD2 TGTGCCAGCAGTTCCAATAGAGGGAGGGCAGAGACCCAGTACTTT CASSSNRGRAETQYF
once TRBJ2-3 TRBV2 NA TGTGCCAGCGGGGACCGGGGCACTGTTACGCAGTATTTT CASGDRGTVTQYF
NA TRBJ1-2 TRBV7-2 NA TGTGCCAGCAGCCTAGCGGGAGCAGCCGATTCGCACTTC CASSLAGAADSHF
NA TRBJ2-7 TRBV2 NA TGTGCCAGCAGGGCCTTCGGCTCCTATGCGCAGTACTTC CASRAFGSYAQYF
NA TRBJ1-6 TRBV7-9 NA TGTGCCAGCAGCTTTGACTTGGGAGAGACACAGTTCCACTTT CASSFDLGETQFHF
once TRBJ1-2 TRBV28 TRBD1 TGTGCCAGCTTCCCACAGGGGGCGGTAGGCTATGGCTACACCTTC CASFPQGAVGYGYTF
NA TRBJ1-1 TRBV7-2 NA TGCGCCAGCAGCTTTTACACAGTCGACACAGCAGCTTTCTTT CASSFYTVDTAAFF
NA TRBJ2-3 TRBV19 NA TGTGCCAGTAGTAGCGGGAGAGGGGGGACAGATACGCAGTATTTT CASSSGRGGTDTQYF
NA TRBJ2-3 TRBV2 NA TGTGCCAGCAGCTTAGAGGATGGCAACAATAAGCAGTATTTT CASSLEDGNNKQYF
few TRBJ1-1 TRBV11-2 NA TGTGCCAGCAGCTTAGATGTGACCGGAAACACTGAAGCTTTCTTT CASSLDVTGNTEAFF
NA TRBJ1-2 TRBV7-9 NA NA CASSWGGGSNYYDTF
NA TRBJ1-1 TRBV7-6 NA TGTGCCAGCAGCGCGGGCAGATTACTTTCACACACTGAAGCTTTCTTT CASSAGRLLSHTEAFF
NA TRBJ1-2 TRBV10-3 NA TGTGCCGTGGAGCACAGTAACTATGGCTACACCTTC CAVEHSNYGYTF
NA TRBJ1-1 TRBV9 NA TGTGCCAGCAGCTTAGATCTCACAGAGCACTCTTTAGCTTTCTTT CASSLDLTEHSLAFF
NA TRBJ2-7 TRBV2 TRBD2 TGCGCCACCAGTGATACCCCAGGGAGGGCCTACGCGCAGTACTTC CATSDTPGRAYAQYF